The T cell receptor beta chain described here comes from a study of shared T cell receptors in the human thymus. Clones were read by immunoSEQ multiplex PCR, and TCRdb kept only the in-frame ones, dropping some. In the table there are 600,000 to 900,000 clones, approximately 85% of which are singletons. CDR3 size: 15 residues. V trimming: 0 bases; J trimming: 3 bases; junction bases outside the gene matches: 4. Germline V gene data show CDR1 as WSHSY and CDR2 as SAAADI. The same data also contributed to another study, on human thymus T cells. That source adds: Thymic repertoires overlap heavily among unrelated individuals, related research has reported.

The specimen sequenced was thymocytes. This chain links TRBV10-2 with TRBJ2-5; 7 bases match TRBD2. The source is a girl under three years old with a congenital heart defect. The CDR3 loop is CASSESLGREETQYF. The CDR3 DNA follows: TGCGCCAGCAGTGAGTCGTTAGGGAGGGAAGAGACCCAGTACTTC.